Given below is one T cell receptor beta chain in context. Its antigen is not identified. Approximately 9 x 10^4 naive or memory CD4+ cells were cultured with CEF peptides for under twelve days. The germline gives CDR1 MNHEY, CDR2 SMNVEV (reference sequence). The CDR3 runs 13 residues. Trimming shortened V by 3 bases and J by 5 bases, and 10 bases separated the two germline ends. The sample belongs to a study of CD4 T cells in relation to SARS-CoV-2 and coronaviruses. Background on the study: After roughly ten days of antigen culture, PBMC TCR beta CDR3s were sequenced. Regarding the study as a whole: The cross-reactivity analysis covered only spike protein, not other viral proteins.

TCRdb's copy holds only in-frame clones and misses some; the assay was immunoSEQ multiplex PCR. The sample contains tens of thousands of clones, around four fifths of which appear only once. This clonotype originated in an adult with COVID-19. Input material: memory CD4+ T cells from PBMCs, cultured in vitro. This chain joins TRBV27 and TRBJ2-5, with a weak D call TRBD2 (5 bases). The CDR3 nucleotides read TGTGCCAGCAGTTTTGGTTTAGCGGAGACCCAGTACTTC. Its translation is CASSFGLAETQYF.